The sequence of this T cell receptor (beta chain) was determined in a study of OX40 agonist ivuxolimab in advanced cancers. V was pared by 0 bases and J by 3 bases, with 11 bases between. Germline CDR1 and CDR2: SGDLS and YYNGEE. The CDR3 runs to 15 residues. The table came from immunoSEQ multiplex PCR; TCRdb's copy has only in-frame clones and leaves some out. The sample contains about 53,000 clones, over 65% of which appear only once. The study sampled blood at baseline, cycle 4 day 1, and cycle 7 day 1. The rearrangement joins TRBV9 to TRBJ2-3, with D perhaps TRBD2 (6 bases). The source of this sequence is an adult with an advanced solid tumor such as melanoma, head and neck, liver or kidney cancer. This material consisted of CD4+ or CD8+ T cells sorted from blood, taken in a trial of the OX40 agonist ivuxolimab. CDR3 sequence reads: CASSVVGTGTDTQYF. For the CDR3, the DNA is TGTGCCAGCAGCGTAGTTGGGACTGGAACAGATACGCAGTATTTT.